This T cell receptor (beta chain) stems from a study of spatial heterogeneity in lung cancer (dated by TCRdb to between 2018 and 2021). In the study overall: More beta-chain than alpha-chain transcripts were consistently detected, likely reflecting higher beta-chain transcript abundance. In the raw uncorrected reads, each unique combination of TCR and UMI appeared more than ten times on average. TCR alpha and beta repertoires were quantitatively compared across multiple tumor regions, matched nontumor lung and blood in non-small cell lung cancer. The study linked features of the TCR repertoire to counts of nonsynonymous mutations, which were determined by whole-exome sequencing of tumor tissue. At surgery, both alpha and beta chains were TCR-sequenced in about 200 tumor regions, fewer than 80 matched nontumor lung samples and around 50 PBMC samples. General conclusions and limits of the study: Confirming at a functional level the hypothesis that regional TCRs recognize regional mutations was considered to require additional single-cell paired TCR alpha and beta sequencing.

This clonotype came up many times. Its antigen has not been determined. No qualities accompany the bases; no much larger clone lies one base away. This beta chain was picked up by a library intended for alpha chains and is off target, so its count carries little meaning. V is clipped by 5 bases and J by 5 bases, and the sequence between their germline boundaries is 16 bases long. The CDR3 measures 14 amino acids from cysteine to phenylalanine. Just CDR3 DNA is preserved here, 42 bases in frame from base 1. The germline V gene supplies CDR1 SGHRS and CDR2 YFSETQ. Reading the label with the study, this specimen's time point is: sample taken at primary tumor resection. Samples were obtained from approximately 72 patients with early-stage, untreated non-small cell lung cancer from the lung TRACERx cohort. Without any cell sorting, TCR sequencing was performed on whole RNA extracted either from tumor and nontumor lung tissue or from cryopreserved PBMC samples. Patients were selected for TCR sequencing only if sufficient RNA was available from at least two tumor regions. Before being selected, tumor and adjacent nontumor lung specimens were reviewed by a lung pathologist.

The library was prepared using 5' RACE. This sample was sequenced with a NextSeq 500. To allow correction of PCR and sequencing errors, the TCR library protocol tagged every TCR cDNA molecule with a unique molecular identifier. The study's processing was this. TCR identification, UMI-based error correction and CDR3 extraction were all carried out with Decombinator tools. TCRs above a frequency of 2 per 1,000, corresponding to the top 1% of the tumor frequency distribution, were defined as expanded. Each repertoire was subsampled 100 times to 5,000 TCRs, after which Renyi diversity was computed with the R vegan package. CDR3 similarity networks were built from amino acid triplet string-kernel similarity, connecting CDR3s with pairwise similarity above 0.82. TCRdb trimmed the raw reads at Q25, called clones with MiXCR and kept productive beta chains. Duplicate CDR3 protein sequences are folded into a single record with the most common DNA and genes. The V and J calls were determined by TCRdb, not by the authors. The sample table holds around 15,000 distinct CDR3 sequences, of which 3% to 4.5% were seen once. The ten biggest clones cover approximately 9% of the sample.

The material sequenced was normal lung tissue next to the tumor, taken at surgery. The clonotype originates from a male donor with early-stage non-small cell lung cancer. Here the chain combines TRBV5-1 and TRBJ1-1; a tentative D match to TRBD1 spans 5 bases. Read as DNA, the sequence is TGCGCCAGCAGTAAAGGGGAGTTGGTGACTGAAGCTTTCTTT. This is translated as CASSKGELVTEAFF.